The 31 T cell receptor beta chains given below trace back to one sample, sequenced in a study of blood T cell repertoires in COVID-19. Clones were read by immunoSEQ multiplex PCR, and TCRdb kept only the in-frame ones, dropping some. The sample contains fewer than 300,000 clones, approximately 83% of which appear only once. Sequenced input: peripheral blood. All receptors come from a person aged 65-85 years with COVID-19, enrolled during active disease.

The genes are TRBV3-1 (or the pseudogene TRBV3-2) and TRBJ2-7, with 9 bases identical to TRBD2. Trimming at V came to 0 bases and at J to 1 base, leaving 4 bases not matched to a gene. This CDR3 has 16 residues. Looked up from germline, CDR1 is LGHDT and CDR2 is YNNKEL (reference sequence). The CDR3 DNA sequence: TGTGCCAGCAGCCAAGAAATGACTAGCGGTTCCTACGAGCAGTACTTC. It translates to CASSQEMTSGSYEQYF.

This CDR3 reads CASSTTDRGRGQPQHF. CDR3 nucleotides: TGTGCCAGCAGTACAACCGACAGGGGGCGAGGACAGCCCCAGCATTTT. The chain couples TRBV6-2 or TRBV6-3 to TRBJ1-5, with 10 bases aligning to TRBD1. The trim removed 5 bases at V and 7 bases at J, leaving 11 bases unmatched. The germline V gene encodes CDR1 MNHEY and CDR2 SVGEGT. This CDR3 comprises 16 residues.

V is TRBV6-5 and J is TRBJ2-5; 7 bases agree with TRBD1. CDR1 and CDR2 from the germline V gene are MNHEY and SVGAGI. The CDR3 totals 15 residues. With 0 bases clipped from V and 2 bases from J, the junction kept 3 bases outside the gene matches. CDR3 loop: CASSYSKGAQETQYF. The CDR3 DNA reads TGTGCCAGCAGTTACTCGAAGGGGGCGCAAGAGACCCAGTACTTC.

V usage is TRBV14 and J usage is TRBJ2-5, with TRBD2 matching over 9 bases. The CDR3 is 13 residues long. Germline V CDR1 and CDR2: SGHDN, FVKESK. The V and J ends lost 5 bases and 9 bases, in that order; junction bases with no gene match: 7. The CDR3 loop reads CASSFSGGRAQYF. The CDR3 DNA is TGTGCCAGCAGCTTTAGCGGGGGCAGGGCCCAGTACTTC.

V and J are TRBV25-1 and TRBJ2-1; TRBD2 matches 7 bases. J gave up 10 bases and V 7 bases, and 10 bases lay outside the gene matches. This CDR3 has 13 amino acids. Germline CDR1 reads MGHDK; CDR2 reads SYGVNS. The CDR3 DNA is TGTGCCAGCAACCCTCGGGGGGTCCGGGAGCAGTTCTTC. This sequence encodes CASNPRGVREQFF.

The gene calls are TRBV5-6 and TRBJ2-3, with TRBD2 as a possible D gene (6 bases). CDR3 length: 13 residues. Germline V gene data show CDR1 as SGHDT and CDR2 as YYEEEE. The V gene lost 3 bases and the J gene lost 6 bases, with 11 bases spanning the gap. The CDR3 DNA is TGTGCCAGCAGCTGGGGGGTAGGGGATACGCAGTATTTT. Amino acid sequence: CASSWGVGDTQYF.

This clone was observed once. V and J are TRBV7-9 and TRBJ2-5; 7 nucleotides align to TRBD1. This CDR3 is 15 amino acids long. V dropped 3 bases and J dropped 0; count of bases not matched to a gene: 4. CDR1 SEHNR and CDR2 FQNEAQ come from the germline V gene (reference sequence). Here the CDR3 reads CASSLGQSNQETQYF. The CDR3, as DNA: TGTGCCAGCAGCTTGGGACAGAGCAACCAAGAGACCCAGTACTTC.

The chain joins TRBV9 to TRBJ1-2, with 10 bases matching TRBD1. CDR3 length: 14 amino acids. Trimming at V came to 4 bases and at J to 8 bases, leaving 8 bases not matched to a gene. Germline V CDR1 and CDR2: SGDLS, YYNGEE. In DNA, the CDR3 is TGTGCCAGCAGCCCCCGGGACAGGGGTCAGGGCTACACCTTC. Amino acid sequence: CASSPRDRGQGYTF.

The chain carries TRBV6-2 or TRBV6-3 and TRBJ2-5; TRBD2 matches 10 bases. The CDR3 is 18 residues long. J lost 2 bases, V lost 4 bases, and 13 bases had no gene match. Germline assignment: CDR1 MNHEY and CDR2 SVGEGT. The CDR3 DNA follows: TGTGCCAGCAGTTCGCCGTTAGCGGGGGGAACGTTACAAGAGACCCAGTACTTC. Encoded protein: CASSSPLAGGTLQETQYF.

The rearrangement links TRBV5-1 to TRBJ1-1, with a tentative D call TRBD1 (5 bases). The CDR3 contains 15 residues. Trimming removed 6 bases at V and 0 bases at J, with 15 bases between. CDR1 and CDR2 from the germline V gene are SGHRS and YFSETQ. CDR3 sequence: CASKGRTAMNTEAFF. For the CDR3, the DNA is TGCGCCAGCAAGGGGCGGACGGCTATGAACACTGAAGCTTTCTTT.

CDR3 coding DNA: TGTGCCAGCAGCCTTGGTCTAGCGGGAGGCCCGAACGAAGAGACCCAGTACTTC. It translates to CASSLGLAGGPNEETQYF. The genes are TRBV5-8 and TRBJ2-5; 11 nucleotides agree with TRBD2. Germline loops: CDR1 SGHTS, CDR2 YDEGEE. V was pared by 4 bases and J by 3 bases, with 14 bases of the junction left unmatched. This CDR3 contains 18 residues.

V gene TRBV11-2 combines with J gene TRBJ2-5; TRBD1 matches at 8 bases. J lost 4 bases, V lost 5 bases, and 12 bases had no gene match. The CDR3 loop spans 16 amino acids. Per the germline V gene, CDR1 is SGHAT and CDR2 is FQNNGV. DNA of the CDR3: TGTGCCAGCAGCCCGAGACAGGGGATCACGGGAGAGACCCAGTACTTC. Amino acid sequence: CASSPRQGITGETQYF.

The CDR3 nucleotides read TGCGCCAGCAGCTTGGCCCTGGCGGACCAAGAGACCCAGTACTTC. Its protein is CASSLALADQETQYF. The genes are TRBV5-1 and TRBJ2-5; D remains unclear. Trimming took off 0 bases at V and 0 bases at J, with 9 bases between the two ends. Germline assignment: CDR1 SGHRS and CDR2 YFSETQ. The CDR3 runs 15 residues.

This clone has just one count. This chain links TRBV5-6 with TRBJ1-2; D remains unclear. Germline CDR1 is SGHDT and CDR2 is YYEEEE. V was shortened by 1 base and J by 8 bases, with 15 bases between the two germline ends. The CDR3 is 14 residues long. CDR3 nucleotide sequence: TGTGCCAGCAGCTTGCAAACATTTTTAAAGGGCTACACCTTC. As protein: CASSLQTFLKGYTF.

This clone occurred once. The chain links TRBV9 to TRBJ2-1; 9 bases line up with TRBD2. The J segment lost 6 bases and the V segment lost 3 bases, leaving 4 bases of the junction unmatched. The CDR3 is made up of 14 amino acids. Per germline, CDR1 SGDLS and CDR2 YYNGEE. The CDR3 is CASSALAGFNEQFF. The CDR3 DNA sequence: TGTGCCAGCAGCGCTCTAGCGGGGTTCAATGAGCAGTTCTTC.

The V call is TRBV5-6, the J call TRBJ1-6, with a possible D match to TRBD1 (5 bases). The length of the CDR3 is 14 residues. Trimming pared 1 base from V and 6 bases from J, leaving 8 bases between. Germline assignment: CDR1 SGHDT and CDR2 YYEEEE. CDR3 coding DNA: TGTGCCAGCAGCTTGCCAGGGATTAATTCACCCCTCCACTTT. It translates to CASSLPGINSPLHF. The full variable domain, completed using reference TRBV5-6 and TRBJ1-6, is DAGVTQSPTHLIKTRGQQVTLRCSPKSGHDTVSWYQQALGQGPQFIFQYYEEEERQRGNFPDRFSGHQFPNYSSELNVNALLLGDSALYLCASSLPGINSPLHFGNGTRLTVT.

V is TRBV19 and J is TRBJ1-5; D is possibly TRBD1 (6 bases). Germline values: CDR1 LNHDA, CDR2 SQIVND (reference sequence). V gave up 4 bases and J gave up 8 bases, with 15 bases separating them. This CDR3 spans 14 amino acids. CDR3 protein: CASSNGQGYEPQHF. The CDR3 nucleotides read TGTGCCAGTAGTAACGGCCAGGGGTACGAGCCCCAGCATTTT.

This clone was seen only once. The chain couples TRBV28 to TRBJ2-1; 13 positions match TRBD2. V gave up 6 bases and J gave up 0 bases; unmatched junction bases: 11. CDR3 length: 19 residues. Germline V CDR1 and CDR2: MDHEN, SYDVKM. CDR3 bases: TGTGCCAGCAGCCCTCCGGGACTAGCGGGAAAAAGCTCCTACAATGAGCAGTTCTTC. It is translated as CASSPPGLAGKSSYNEQFF.

V is TRBV7-8 and J is TRBJ2-7; TRBD2 agrees at 9 bases. The germline V gene has CDR1 SGHVS and CDR2 FQNEAQ. CDR3 length: 16 residues. V lost 5 bases, J lost 5 bases, and 13 bases stayed unmatched. In DNA form, the CDR3 reads TGTGCCAGCAGCCGAGACTTTAGCGGGAGTAGGGACGAGCAGTACTTC. Residues: CASSRDFSGSRDEQYF.

The chain joins TRBV6-2 or TRBV6-3 to TRBJ2-7; D is perhaps TRBD1 (5 bases). The CDR3 extends over 13 amino acids. The V gene lost 5 bases and the J gene lost 4 bases, with 12 bases spanning the gap. Germline V gene lookup returns CDR1 MNHEY and CDR2 SVGEGT. CDR3: CASSRQRSYEQYF. In DNA form, the CDR3 reads TGTGCCAGCAGTCGACAGCGCTCTTACGAGCAGTACTTC.

The CDR3 DNA follows: TGCGCCAGCTCCAATAGCGTTGAGGATACGCAGTATTTT. Protein: CASSNSVEDTQYF. This chain links TRBV4-3 with TRBJ2-3; tentatively, D is TRBD2 (5 bases). V was clipped by 8 bases and J by 6 bases, with 15 bases between them. The CDR3 is 13 residues long. Looked up from germline, CDR1 is LGHNA and CDR2 is YSLEER.

The CDR3 loop reads CASSSPEAGLSYEQYF. CDR3 in DNA: TGCGCCAGCAGCTCCCCCGAGGCGGGTTTATCCTACGAGCAGTACTTC. V gene TRBV5-1 combines with J gene TRBJ2-7; D might be TRBD2 (5 bases). V lost 3 bases and J lost 1, with 17 bases in between. Per germline, CDR1 SGHRS and CDR2 YFSETQ. There are 16 residues in the CDR3.

The V call is TRBV9, the J call TRBJ1-4; D remains ambiguous. The CDR3 has 15 amino acids. V was trimmed by 0 bases and J by 5 bases, leaving 11 bases between them. Germline V gene data show CDR1 as SGDLS and CDR2 as YYNGEE. The CDR3 is CASSVGAGYNEKLFF. For the CDR3, the DNA is TGTGCCAGCAGCGTAGGAGCGGGATACAATGAAAAACTGTTTTTT.

The chain is built from TRBV6-4 and TRBJ1-5, with unresolved D. The CDR3 covers 13 residues. V dropped 5 bases and J dropped 5 bases, with 10 bases sitting between them. Germline-derived CDR1 and CDR2 are MRHNA and SNTAGT. CDR3 protein: CASSREEDQPQHF. CDR3 bases: TGTGCCAGCAGTCGGGAGGAGGATCAGCCCCAGCATTTT.

This chain links TRBV25-1 with TRBJ2-2; D possibly corresponds to TRBD2 (6 bases). The germline V gene has CDR1 MGHDK and CDR2 SYGVNS. The CDR3 spans 17 residues. Trimming cost V 3 bases and J 4 bases, with 18 bases left between them. DNA of the CDR3: TGTGCCAGCAGTGACTCTAGATCGGGGGTGGGCACCGGGGAGCTGTTTTTT. Encoded protein: CASSDSRSGVGTGELFF. The full variable domain, its missing parts supplied by reference TRBV25-1 and TRBJ2-2, is EADIYQTPRYLVIGTGKKITLECSQTMGHDKMYWYQQDPGMELHLIHYSYGVNSTEKGDLSSESTVSRIRTEHFPLTLESARPSHTSQYLCASSDSRSGVGTGELFFGEGSRLTVL.

This chain links TRBV5-6 with TRBJ2-1; D perhaps matches TRBD2 (5 bases). The V gene lost 4 bases and the J gene lost 7 bases, with 9 bases spanning the gap. The germline gives CDR1 SGHDT, CDR2 YYEEEE. The CDR3 is 12 residues long. The DNA for the CDR3 is TGTGCCAGCAGCGACTACTTAAATGAGCAGTTCTTC. Its translation: CASSDYLNEQFF. The entire variable domain, with the rest obtained from reference TRBV5-6 and TRBJ2-1, is as follows: DAGVTQSPTHLIKTRGQQVTLRCSPKSGHDTVSWYQQALGQGPQFIFQYYEEEERQRGNFPDRFSGHQFPNYSSELNVNALLLGDSALYLCASSDYLNEQFFGPGTRLTVL.

This clone is a singleton in its sample. The V and J genes are TRBV27 and TRBJ1-1, with D tentatively TRBD1 (5 bases). Trimming took 5 bases from V and 6 from J, leaving 16 bases between them. Germline-derived CDR1 and CDR2 are MNHEY and SMNVEV (reference sequence). This CDR3 is built from 14 residues. This CDR3 reads CASSIQGGMAEAFF. The CDR3 nucleotides read TGTGCCAGCAGTATTCAGGGAGGTATGGCTGAAGCTTTCTTT.

About this clone itself: Different DNA sequences within this sample yield the same CDR3. The rearrangement links TRBV13 to TRBJ2-7, with 9 bases identical to TRBD1. The CDR3 is 15 amino acids. CDR1 is PRHDT and CDR2 is FYEKMQ in the germline V gene (reference sequence). With V trimmed by 0 bases and J by 5 bases, 5 bases remained unmatched. DNA of the CDR3: TGTGCCAGCAGCTTAGGGGGACAGGGTTTACACGAGCAGTACTTC. Translated, it gives CASSLGGQGLHEQYF. The full variable domain, completed using reference TRBV13 and TRBJ2-7, is AAGVIQSPRHLIKEKRETATLKCYPIPRHDTVYWYQQGPGQDPQFLISFYEKMQSDKGSIPDRFSAQQFSDYHSELNMSSLELGDSALYFCASSLGGQGLHEQYFGPGTRLTVT.

The chain carries TRBV7-3 and TRBJ1-2; possible D gene TRBD1, 5 bases. Germline assignment: CDR1 SGHTA and CDR2 FQGTGA. Trimming left V 2 bases short and J 3 bases short, with 13 bases between. This CDR3 is 15 amino acids long. CDR3 sequence: CASSLYQGSYYGYTF. The CDR3 bases are TGTGCCAGCAGCTTATATCAGGGTTCATACTATGGCTACACCTTC.

The V and J genes are TRBV6-5 and TRBJ1-1; the D gene is possibly TRBD1 (5 bases). The CDR3 sequence is 16 residues long. The V end lost 0 bases, the J end lost 4 bases, and 15 bases lay between the germline ends. Germline CDR1 MNHEY, CDR2 SVGAGI. The CDR3 DNA follows: TGTGCCAGCAGTTACTCGCCGTGGGGGGAGGTCACTGAAGCTTTCTTT. Its protein is CASSYSPWGEVTEAFF.

The V call is TRBV5-1, the J call TRBJ2-1; 7 nucleotides line up with TRBD2. The trim removed 2 bases at V and 4 bases at J, leaving 6 bases unmatched. The germline V gene encodes CDR1 SGHRS and CDR2 YFSETQ. This CDR3 has 15 amino acids. The CDR3 DNA follows: TGCGCCAGCAGCTTAAAGGCGGGGGTATACAATGAGCAGTTCTTC. Translation gives CASSLKAGVYNEQFF.